Reported below is one T cell receptor (beta chain). Its antigen is currently unknown. Per the germline V gene, CDR1 is SGHTA and CDR2 is FQGNSA. The CDR3 is made up of 14 amino acids. V lost 5 bases, J lost 1 base, and 2 bases stayed unmatched. These oral cavity squamous cell carcinomas were HPV-negative and locally advanced. The sample comes from a study of neoadjuvant anti-PD-1 for oral cavity cancer. The study's findings and limits: Post-nivolumab, blood T cell clonality was significantly elevated in non-responders.

Assay used: immunoSEQ multiplex PCR; TCRdb lists only in-frame clones, some missing. The data contain over 5,500 clones, 74% of them singletons. The source is a person aged 35-80 years with oral cavity squamous cell carcinoma. This material consisted of PBMCs, taken before nivolumab (anti-PD-1) treatment. This sequence joins TRBV7-2 and TRBJ1-5, with 7 bases identical to TRBD1. The CDR3 nucleotides read TGTGCCAGCAGCCTCAGGGGGAGCAATCAGCCCCAGCATTTT. Its protein is CASSLRGSNQPQHF.